A selection of T cell receptor beta chains follows, all from one sample in a study of CD8+CD57+ T cells in acquired aplastic anemia. TCRdb ran MiXCR on the reads and lists one entry per CDR3 protein. The data hold more than 250,000 distinct CDR3 sequences, with roughly half observed a single time. Sequences were obtained from sorted CD4+, CD8+, or CD8+CD57+ T cells (not recorded which) from PBMCs. These receptors were taken from a human donor with severe aplastic anemia or a healthy control (not recorded which). The CDR3 runs from the conserved cysteine through the conserved F or W. Each record gives: V gene, D gene, clone size, J gene, CDR3 DNA, CDR3 protein. The D gene is left open where the match is weak. The size field is filled for only some rows; it gives once, few, many or a size class.

>TRBV24-1|NA|NA|TRBJ2-5
TGTGCCACCAGTGACCGACACCCTTCGGCCCTCCAAGAGACCCGGTACTTC
CATSDRHPSALQETRYF
>TRBV15|NA|NA|TRBJ1-2
TGTGCCACCAGCAGAGATGGCAGAACCTATGGCTACACCTTC
CATSRDGRTYGYTF
>TRBV11-3|NA|NA|TRBJ1-1
TGTGCCAGCAGCTTAGATCCGCTAGCCTACAATGAAGCTTTCTTT
CASSLDPLAYNEAFF
>TRBV7-3|TRBD2|NA|TRBJ2-3
TGTGCCAGCAGCTTAAGTGGCGGGGGAGGTGAAGATACGCAGTATTTT
CASSLSGGGGEDTQYF
>TRBV2|NA|NA|TRBJ1-6
TGTGCCAGCAGTTTCTTTCCCGAGACAGAGAATTCACCCCTCCACTTT
CASSFFPETENSPLHF
>TRBV5-1|NA|many|TRBJ2-5
TGCGCCAGCAGCGCAGGGACCACCCAAGAGACCCAGTACTTC
CASSAGTTQETQYF
>TRBV6-1|NA|NA|TRBJ1-3
TGTGCCAGCGAACTACGAAACACCATATATTTT
CASELRNTIYF
>TRBV10-3|NA|NA|TRBJ1-4
TGTGCCATCAGTGAGTGGCGACAGAATGAAAAACTGTTTTTT
CAISEWRQNEKLFF
>TRBV9|NA|NA|TRBJ2-7
TGTGCCAGCAGCGTTGGACATGATTCCTACGAGCAGTACTTC
CASSVGHDSYEQYF
>TRBV12-3/TRBV12-4|TRBD1|many|TRBJ2-2
TGTGCCAGCAGGCAGACAGGGGGCGACGGGGAGCTGTTTTTT
CASRQTGGDGELFF
>TRBV19|NA|NA|TRBJ2-7
TGTGCCAGCAGCCAAGATTCGAGGACAGCCTACGAGCAGTACTTC
CASSQDSRTAYEQYF
>TRBV28|NA|NA|TRBJ1-5
TGTGCCAGCAGTTTCCCGGACTTTGTGGGCAATCAGCCCCAGCATTTT
CASSFPDFVGNQPQHF
>TRBV20-1|TRBD1|NA|TRBJ1-2
TGCAGTGCTCCTCCAGGACAGGGGGATTTTCGGTCAGGCGGCTACACCTTC
CSAPPGQGDFRSGGYTF
>TRBV19|NA|NA|TRBJ1-1
TGTGCCAGTAGAATCCAGGGTGTCAACACTGAAGCTTTCTTT
CASRIQGVNTEAFF
>TRBV7-6|NA|NA|TRBJ2-5
TGTGCCAGCAGCCCAGTTAAGGGCGGAGAGACCCAGTACTTC
CASSPVKGGETQYF
>TRBV5-1|NA|many|TRBJ1-2
TGCGCCAGCAGCTTGATGGGGAATTTGTGGAAGGACTACACCTTC
CASSLMGNLWKDYTF
>TRBV5-6|TRBD2|NA|TRBJ2-5
TGTGCCAGCAATACCCGGGCGGGGGGAGAGACCCAGTACTTC
CASNTRAGGETQYF
>TRBV20-1|NA|many|TRBJ1-2
TGCAGTGCTAGGTTAGATAGTGGCTACACCTTC
CSARLDSGYTF
>TRBV7-2|TRBD1|NA|TRBJ1-1
TGTGCCAGCAGCCCTTCTCAGGGGGCGAGGACTGAAGCTTTCTTT
CASSPSQGARTEAFF